The 20 T cell receptor beta chains below all came from one sample that was sequenced in a study of blood T cell repertoires in COVID-19. Using immunoSEQ multiplex PCR, the repertoire was profiled, and TCRdb retains in-frame clones only, with some absent. The data contain roughly 410,000 clones, 87% of them singletons. Source material: peripheral blood. These receptors all come from a woman aged 55-70 years with COVID-19, enrolled during active disease.

The chain joins TRBV2 to TRBJ2-5; 8 nucleotides match TRBD2. The CDR3 loop spans 14 amino acids. The V gene's germline CDR1 is SNHLY and CDR2 FYNNEI. J was trimmed by 2 bases and V by 4 bases; bases with no gene match: 3. DNA of the CDR3: TGTGCCAGCAGTGTGGGCGGGGGGCAAGAGACCCAGTACTTC. This codes for CASSVGGGQETQYF.

V usage is TRBV11-2 and J usage is TRBJ1-3; D unclear. Trimming took off 4 bases at V and 0 bases at J, with 13 bases between the two ends. This CDR3 is built from 16 residues. Germline CDR1 and CDR2: SGHAT and FQNNGV. The CDR3 is CASSSSARGSGNTIYF. In DNA form, the CDR3 reads TGTGCCAGCAGCTCATCGGCAAGAGGCTCTGGAAACACCATATATTTT. Using reference TRBV11-2 and TRBJ1-3 for the parts outside the CDR3, the full variable domain is EAGVAQSPRYKIIEKRQSVAFWCNPISGHATLYWYQQILGQGPKLLIQFQNNGVVDDSQLPKDRFSAERLKGVDSTLKIQPAKLEDSAVYLCASSSSARGSGNTIYFGEGSWLTVV.

This clone appeared once. J is TRBJ2-1 and V is TRBV18, with 8 bases aligning to TRBD1. Germline V gives CDR1 KGHSH, CDR2 LQKENI. The CDR3 has 17 amino acids. The trim removed 6 bases at V and 0 bases at J, leaving 10 bases unmatched. CDR3 sequence reads: CASSISPGGSSYNEQFF. The CDR3 coding sequence is TGTGCCAGCTCCATAAGCCCAGGGGGCAGCTCCTACAATGAGCAGTTCTTC. Supplemented by reference TRBV18 and TRBJ2-1, the full variable domain reads NAGVMQNPRHLVRRRGQEARLRCSPMKGHSHVYWYRQLPEEGLKFMVYLQKENIIDESGMPKERFSAEFPKEGPSILRIQQVVRGDSAAYFCASSISPGGSSYNEQFFGPGTRLTVL.

The rearrangement uses TRBV5-1 and TRBJ1-1; the D is unclear. From germline, CDR1 is SGHRS and CDR2 YFSETQ. The CDR3 covers 13 residues. V lost 4 bases and J lost 1, with 8 bases in between. The CDR3 nucleotides are TGCGCCAGCAGCCTCACAGAGAACACTGAAGCTTTCTTT. Amino acid sequence: CASSLTENTEAFF.

J is TRBJ2-7 and V is TRBV4-1; 9 bases are shared with TRBD1. CDR1 MGHRA and CDR2 YSYEKL come from the germline V gene. V dropped 2 bases and J dropped 2; count of bases not matched to a gene: 7. The CDR3 has 16 amino acids. The CDR3 protein is CASSQRTGTGTYEQYF. In nucleotides, the CDR3 is TGCGCCAGCAGCCAAAGGACCGGGACAGGGACCTACGAGCAGTACTTC.

The chain couples TRBV19 to TRBJ1-2; TRBD1 might be the D (5 bases). Germline V CDR1 and CDR2: LNHDA, SQIVND (reference sequence). The V end was cut by 4 bases, the J end by 9 bases, with 12 bases between. This CDR3 is 12 amino acids long. The CDR3 protein is CASSRDLRSYTF. The CDR3 DNA sequence: TGTGCCAGTAGTAGGGACTTGCGTAGCTACACCTTC.

The V gene is TRBV9, the J gene TRBJ2-5; 11 bases line up with TRBD1. The CDR3 contains 17 residues. Germline trimming cut 0 bases from V and 3 bases from J; bases unmatched to any gene: 7. Per the germline V gene, CDR1 is SGDLS and CDR2 is YYNGEE. CDR3 in amino acids: CASSVGVRDRGEETQYF. The CDR3 DNA is TGTGCCAGCAGCGTAGGCGTCCGGGACAGGGGGGAAGAGACCCAGTACTTC.

This chain links TRBV9 with TRBJ2-7; 13 bases line up with TRBD2. This CDR3 spans 16 amino acids. After removal of 3 bases from V and 4 bases from J, the junction contained 7 bases not matched to a gene. Germline V gives CDR1 SGDLS, CDR2 YYNGEE. The CDR3 region has the DNA TGTGCCAGCAGCGGGACCGGGACTAGCGGGACTTACGAGCAGTACTTC. Amino acids: CASSGTGTSGTYEQYF.

V is TRBV5-5 and J is TRBJ2-3; the D gene is possibly TRBD2 (6 bases). V lost 4 bases and J lost 0, with 15 bases in between. The CDR3 loop spans 16 amino acids. Germline V CDR1 and CDR2: SGHKS, YYEKEE (reference sequence). CDR3 protein: CASSPRGGASTDTQYF. For the CDR3, the DNA is TGTGCCAGCAGCCCCCGGGGCGGGGCTAGCACAGATACGCAGTATTTT.

V usage is TRBV7-9 and J usage is TRBJ1-4; 7 bases line up with TRBD1. The germline V gene encodes CDR1 SEHNR and CDR2 FQNEAQ (reference sequence). This CDR3 has 12 residues. V lost 10 bases and J lost 6; bases outside the gene matches: 5. In nucleotides, the CDR3 is TGTGCCATTCAGGGGGAGGATGAAAAACTGTTTTTT. Amino acid sequence: CAIQGEDEKLFF.

This chain links TRBV11-2 with TRBJ2-7, with a possible D match to TRBD2 (7 bases). The CDR3 extends over 14 amino acids. With 0 bases removed from V and 6 bases from J, the gap between germline ends came to 12 bases. Germline CDR1 SGHAT, CDR2 FQNNGV. CDR3 nucleotide sequence: TGTGCCAGCAGCTTAGATACAGGGAGGGTCGAGCAGTACTTC. Translation gives CASSLDTGRVEQYF.

The chain uses TRBV28 and TRBJ1-5; no reliable D call. This CDR3 is 16 amino acids long. The V end lost 2 bases, the J end lost 0 bases, and 11 bases lay between the germline ends. Germline lookup yields CDR1 MDHEN and CDR2 SYDVKM. The CDR3 spells CASSLIRGLSNQPQHF. As DNA, the CDR3 is TGTGCCAGCAGTTTAATCCGCGGACTTAGCAATCAGCCCCAGCATTTT.

The rearrangement uses TRBV5-1 and TRBJ2-7; TRBD1 agrees at 7 bases. The CDR3 covers 15 residues. V gave up 0 bases and J gave up 2 bases; unmatched junction bases: 5. Germline values: CDR1 SGHRS, CDR2 YFSETQ. This chain's CDR3 is CASSLDDRVAYEQYF. CDR3 coding DNA: TGCGCCAGCAGCTTGGATGACAGGGTCGCCTACGAGCAGTACTTC.

Here the CDR3 DNA reads TGTGCCAGCTCACCGGGGACAGGGGGTAGAGATGAGCAGTTCTTC. This sequence encodes CASSPGTGGRDEQFF. The rearrangement uses TRBV18 and TRBJ2-1; 11 bases are shared with TRBD1. V lost 3 bases, J lost 8 bases, and 6 bases stayed unmatched. The CDR3 runs to 15 residues. Germline loops: CDR1 KGHSH, CDR2 LQKENI. Supplemented by reference TRBV18 and TRBJ2-1, the full variable domain reads NAGVMQNPRHLVRRRGQEARLRCSPMKGHSHVYWYRQLPEEGLKFMVYLQKENIIDESGMPKERFSAEFPKEGPSILRIQQVVRGDSAAYFCASSPGTGGRDEQFFGPGTRLTVL.

The genes are TRBV5-6 and TRBJ2-5; TRBD1 agrees at 9 bases. This CDR3 has 16 residues. Per germline, CDR1 SGHDT and CDR2 YYEEEE. Trimming at V came to 4 bases and at J to 1 base, leaving 8 bases not matched to a gene. As DNA, the CDR3 is TGTGCCAGCAGCCCGTCCCGGGACAGGGTCCAAGAGACCCAGTACTTC. Its protein is CASSPSRDRVQETQYF.

The CDR3 coding sequence is TGTGCCAGCAGCGTGGGACAGGGGTTTGTGAACACTGAAGCTTTCTTT. It translates to CASSVGQGFVNTEAFF. This chain links TRBV9 with TRBJ1-1; TRBD1 agrees at 10 bases. This CDR3 has 16 amino acids. J gave up 0 bases and V 2 bases, and 4 bases lay outside the gene matches. Germline V gives CDR1 SGDLS, CDR2 YYNGEE.

The chain is built from TRBV15 and TRBJ1-1, with 8 bases fitting TRBD1. J lost 9 bases, V lost 6 bases, and 6 bases had no gene match. Looked up from germline, CDR1 is LNHNV and CDR2 is YYDKDF (reference sequence). The CDR3 is 12 residues long. CDR3 amino acids: CATSSGQGKAFF. Written as DNA, the CDR3 is TGTGCCACCAGTTCCGGACAGGGCAAAGCTTTCTTT.

The chain couples TRBV29-1 to TRBJ2-7; TRBD1 matches 9 bases. From germline, CDR1 is SQVTM and CDR2 ANQGSEA. Trimming cost V 7 bases and J 4 bases; bases outside gene matches: 5. This CDR3 spans 12 amino acids. The CDR3 loop reads CSARGQGYEQYF. In DNA form, the CDR3 reads TGCAGCGCAAGAGGACAGGGGTACGAGCAGTACTTC.

The CDR3 coding sequence is TGTGCCAGCAGCATACAAGGCGTGGGGGCTCTCTACGAGCAGTACTTC. Translation: CASSIQGVGALYEQYF. This chain connects TRBV7-2 to TRBJ2-7; D possibly corresponds to TRBD1 (6 bases). The CDR3 is made up of 16 amino acids. V was cut by 5 bases and J by 3 bases, with 20 bases left in between. CDR1 is SGHTA and CDR2 is FQGNSA in the germline V gene.

This clone was detected only once. The CDR3 nucleotides read TGTGCCAGCTCACCAGGGGGCGGCGGACGCAATCAGCCCCAGCATTTT. It is translated as CASSPGGGGRNQPQHF. The chain has TRBV18 and TRBJ1-5; D is possibly TRBD1 (6 bases). Germline lookup yields CDR1 KGHSH and CDR2 LQKENI. This CDR3 has 16 amino acids. With 2 bases removed from V and 2 bases from J, the gap between germline ends came to 13 bases.